These 19 T cell receptor beta chains were sequenced from one sample in a study of OX40 agonist ivuxolimab in advanced cancers. Assay used: immunoSEQ multiplex PCR; TCRdb lists only in-frame clones, some missing. Of more than 55,000 clones in the sample, 80% to 90% were seen once. This specimen was CD4+ or CD8+ T cells sorted from blood, taken in a trial of the OX40 agonist ivuxolimab. The receptors were gathered from an adult with an advanced solid tumor such as melanoma, head and neck, liver or kidney cancer.

This rearrangement joins TRBV5-1 to TRBJ2-1, with 8 bases lining up with TRBD2. CDR3 length equals 14 residues. The J segment lost 9 bases and the V segment lost 6 bases, leaving 11 bases of the junction unmatched. Germline CDR1 SGHRS, CDR2 YFSETQ. The CDR3 DNA reads as TGCGCCAGCAATAGCGGGGAGGATATTCTTGAGCAGTTCTTC. Translation gives CASNSGEDILEQFF.

The chain uses TRBV7-2 and TRBJ2-7; 9 bases match TRBD1. Germline V gene data show CDR1 as SGHTA and CDR2 as FQGNSA. This CDR3 contains 15 residues. The trim removed 1 base at V and 5 bases at J, leaving 6 bases unmatched. The CDR3 bases are TGTGCCAGCAGCTTAGTCCGGGGACAGGGCCACGAGCAGTACTTC. As protein: CASSLVRGQGHEQYF.

The V call is TRBV4-3, the J call TRBJ2-7, with a tentative D call TRBD1 (6 bases). Between the trimmed V and J ends, which lost 4 bases and 7 bases, there was a span of 14 bases. The CDR3 loop spans 13 amino acids. From germline, CDR1 is LGHNA and CDR2 YSLEER. The CDR3 coding sequence is TGCGCCAGCAGCCTGGACAGTGGTTGGGAGCAGTACTTC. This codes for CASSLDSGWEQYF.

The V call is TRBV18, the J call TRBJ2-2, with a tentative D call TRBD1 (6 bases). V lost 6 bases and J lost 0, with 11 bases in between. Germline values: CDR1 KGHSH, CDR2 LQKENI. This CDR3 has 15 amino acids. CDR3 loop: CASSWDNANTGELFF. In DNA form, the CDR3 reads TGTGCCAGCTCCTGGGACAACGCGAACACCGGGGAGCTGTTTTTT.

In nucleotides, the CDR3 is TGCGCCAGCAGCTTGGTAGCCAGCACTGAAGCTTTCTTT. Translated: CASSLVASTEAFF. The chain joins TRBV5-1 to TRBJ1-1; D call uncertain. This CDR3 comprises 13 residues. Germline CDR1 is SGHRS and CDR2 is YFSETQ. Trimming pared 0 bases from V and 4 bases from J, leaving 7 bases between.

J is TRBJ2-1 and V is TRBV23-1, with D perhaps TRBD2 (6 bases). Being an ORF, TRBV23-1 has a function that is uncertain. V gave up 0 bases and J gave up 1 base, with 7 bases separating them. The CDR3 contains 15 residues. CDR3 in DNA: TGCGCCAGCAGTCAATCTCGGGGGTCCTACAATGAGCAGTTCTTC. Translation: CASSQSRGSYNEQFF.

The rearrangement joins TRBV18 to TRBJ2-3; 7 bases are shared with TRBD1. CDR1 KGHSH and CDR2 LQKENI come from the germline V gene. V gave up 3 bases and J gave up 5 bases; unmatched junction bases: 11. The CDR3 length is 16 residues. The CDR3 bases are TGTGCCAGCTCACCTCCCCGCAACAGGGGATTAGATACGCAGTATTTT. Protein product: CASSPPRNRGLDTQYF.

The CDR3 spells CASSPGETQYF. The DNA for the CDR3 is TGCGCCAGCAGCCCCGGCGAGACCCAGTACTTC. The chain links TRBV5-1 to TRBJ2-5; D gene ambiguous. Per the germline V gene, CDR1 is SGHRS and CDR2 is YFSETQ. This CDR3 has 11 residues. Trimming took 4 bases from V and 5 from J, leaving 6 bases between them.

The chain joins TRBV6-1 to TRBJ1-2, with D hard to call. The germline gives CDR1 MNHNS, CDR2 SASEGT. The V gene lost 6 bases and the J gene lost 0 bases, with 8 bases spanning the gap. The CDR3 is made up of 13 amino acids. The CDR3 DNA reads as TGTGCCAGCAGACCGGATCCTAACTATGGCTACACCTTC. Translation: CASRPDPNYGYTF.

The CDR3 loop is CASSIEGLGETQYF. The DNA for the CDR3 is TGTGCCAGTAGTATAGAAGGGTTGGGAGAGACCCAGTACTTC. V is TRBV19 and J is TRBJ2-5; unclear D gene. V dropped 0 bases and J dropped 4 bases, with 9 bases sitting between them. Germline V CDR1 and CDR2: LNHDA, SQIVND (reference sequence). The CDR3 loop spans 14 amino acids.

The rearrangement uses TRBV7-6 and TRBJ2-3, with TRBD2 matching over 8 bases. V was clipped by 2 bases and J by 6 bases; unmatched bases: 7. Germline CDR1 reads SGHVS; CDR2 reads FNYEAQ. The CDR3 has 15 amino acids. The CDR3 spells CASSLTGGELDTQYF. The CDR3 DNA sequence: TGTGCCAGCAGCTTAACGGGGGGGGAGTTGGATACGCAGTATTTT.

This chain joins TRBV4-1 and TRBJ1-1; 7 bases match TRBD1. The CDR3 has 17 amino acids. V lost 4 bases and J lost 6; bases outside the gene matches: 17. The germline V gene has CDR1 MGHRA and CDR2 YSYEKL. The CDR3 region has the DNA TGCGCCAGCAGCCGCCCTACCCGGAGACAGGGAGGGGCTGAAGCTTTCTTT. Amino acid sequence: CASSRPTRRQGGAEAFF.

The chain is built from TRBV7-9 and TRBJ2-1, with D possibly called TRBD1 or TRBD2 (6 bases each). The CDR3 is 14 residues long. Germline V CDR1 and CDR2: SEHNR, FQNEAQ (reference sequence). V dropped 0 bases and J dropped 6 bases, with 9 bases sitting between them. The CDR3: CASSLAGGGNEQFF. The CDR3, as DNA: TGTGCCAGCAGCTTAGCAGGAGGGGGCAATGAGCAGTTCTTC.

The rearrangement joins TRBV15 to TRBJ2-3, with 10 bases identical to TRBD2. The CDR3 consists of 17 residues. Per germline, CDR1 LNHNV and CDR2 YYDKDF (reference sequence). Losses at the gene ends were 5 bases for V and 7 bases for J; bases not matched to a gene: 15. Here the CDR3 reads CATSGWGEREGLYTQYF. For the CDR3, the DNA is TGTGCCACCAGCGGATGGGGCGAGCGGGAGGGCCTGTATACGCAGTATTTT.

The chain recombines TRBV19 with TRBJ1-1; TRBD1 agrees at 8 bases. Germline V CDR1 and CDR2: LNHDA, SQIVND (reference sequence). The CDR3 consists of 15 residues. The ends lost 3 bases at V and 4 bases at J; junction bases unmatched: 7. The CDR3 loop is CASSMGAGGGTEAFF. CDR3 DNA sequence: TGTGCCAGTAGTATGGGGGCAGGGGGCGGCACTGAAGCTTTCTTT.

The chain has TRBV5-6 and TRBJ2-5; D could derive from TRBD1 or TRBD2 (6 bases each). The V gene's germline CDR1 is SGHDT and CDR2 YYEEEE. The ends were cut back, 4 bases at V and 7 bases at J, with 20 bases in the middle. The CDR3 contains 15 residues. CDR3: CASSRLGGGGGTQYF. The CDR3 DNA is TGTGCCAGCAGCAGACTAGGAGGTGGGGGCGGGACCCAGTACTTC.

The chain combines TRBV27 with TRBJ2-2; TRBD1 matches at 7 bases. The CDR3 covers 14 residues. V shed 4 bases and J 7 bases; nucleotides not matched to a gene: 6. Germline V gene data show CDR1 as MNHEY and CDR2 as SMNVEV (reference sequence). CDR3: CASSWDRRNGELFF. The CDR3 DNA reads TGTGCCAGCAGTTGGGACAGAAGGAACGGGGAGCTGTTTTTT.

This chain links TRBV4-3 with TRBJ2-1, with D possibly being TRBD2 (6 bases). The germline V gene has CDR1 LGHNA and CDR2 YSLEER. CDR3 length equals 19 residues. V was cut by 4 bases and J by 1 base, with 23 bases left in between. CDR3 DNA sequence: TGCGCCAGCAGCCCTCGACCCCTTCGAAGTAGCGGTTCCTACAATGAGCAGTTCTTC. It encodes CASSPRPLRSSGSYNEQFF.

The rearrangement uses TRBV12-5 and TRBJ1-6; D gene uncertain. The germline CDR1 and CDR2 sequences are LGHNT and FRNRAP. The length of the CDR3 is 15 residues. Deletions cut 5 bases from V and 6 bases from J, with 14 bases between. The CDR3 reads CASGPARAGNSPLHF. The CDR3 DNA reads as TGTGCTAGTGGTCCCGCTAGGGCGGGTAATTCACCCCTCCACTTT.